This T cell receptor (beta chain) originates from a study of response to subunit inactivated influenza vaccine. A single record per CDR3 protein comes from TCRdb applying MiXCR to the RT-PCR reads. The top ten hold roughly a tenth of the sample, which has over 800,000 distinct CDR3 sequences, 21% seen once. This clonotype showed up just a few times. Deletions cut 8 bases from V and 0 bases from J, with 9 bases between. This CDR3 is built from 13 residues. Germline CDR1 reads ENHRY; CDR2 reads SYGVKD. The specimen comprised PBMCs from blood, sampled less than 6 days after vaccination. This chain uses TRBV10-3 with TRBJ2-3, with D possibly TRBD1 on 6 matching bases. This TCR came from a man aged 50-59 years who received an inactivated influenza vaccine. The chain's CDR3 is CAIGQFSTDTQYF. CDR3 coding DNA: TGTGCCATCGGACAGTTTAGCACAGATACGCAGTATTTT.